The T cell receptor (beta chain) under discussion was sequenced for a study of blood T cell repertoires in COVID-19. Individuals drawn from some 25 US areas were about 18 to 95 years old. Clinical history as reported by participants underpinned cohort assignment. For recovered donors of Cohort 3, there were two negative PCRs, clearance, or symptom resolution. V shed 4 bases and J shed 5 bases, with 19 bases lying between them. The germline CDR1 and CDR2 sequences are SGHRS and YFSETQ. This CDR3 contains 16 residues. Sequenced by immunoSEQ multiplex PCR; TCRdb stores in-frame clones only, minus some. The sample records about 170,000 clones, 84% being singletons.

The TCR comes from a man aged 45-65 years who had recovered from COVID-19. Sequenced material: PBMCs or T cells enriched from blood (not recorded which). The chain joins TRBV5-1 to TRBJ2-1; D unresolved. CDR3 sequence (DNA): TGCGCCAGCAGCCTACCTGCAGTAGCCGTGGACAATGAGCAGTTCTTC. It yields the protein CASSLPAVAVDNEQFF.